This passage covers 20 T cell receptor beta chains from one sample sequenced in a study of T cell changes during pregnancy in multiple sclerosis (dated by TCRdb to the late 2010s). Library preparation used the immunoSEQ multiplex PCR assay. The immuneACCESS repertoire file appears here via TCRdb, limited to in-frame rearrangements. These files lack a portion of the clones; in checked studies, under half of the deficit traces to unresolved V genes, and the cause of the others is not known. The sample table shows tens of thousands of clones, and more than 85% are seen once. 0.85% to 1% of the sample goes to the ten largest clones. The sample in question was peripheral blood, obtained in the first trimester of pregnancy. The receptors were sampled from a female donor with multiple sclerosis, enrolled in a pregnancy study.

The gene calls are TRBV7-3 and TRBJ2-2, with D possibly matching TRBD1 (5 bases). The CDR3 has 16 amino acids. V was clipped by 4 bases and J by 0 bases, with 12 bases between them. CDR1 and CDR2 (germline): SGHTA, FQGTGA. CDR3 bases: TGTGCCAGCAGCTATCAAGGGGCATCGAACACCGGGGAGCTGTTTTTT. The encoded protein is CASSYQGASNTGELFF.

The chain couples TRBV9 to TRBJ1-2; 7 nucleotides align to TRBD1. The CDR3 length is 13 residues. Unmatched junction bases numbered 4, after V lost 4 bases and J lost 4 bases. In germline, CDR1 is SGDLS, CDR2 YYNGEE. This CDR3 reads CASSRDSLYGYTF. The DNA of the CDR3 is TGTGCCAGCAGCAGGGACAGCCTCTATGGCTACACCTTC.

The chain links TRBV25-1 to TRBJ2-7; 7 bases match TRBD1. The ends lost 3 bases at V and 6 bases at J; junction bases unmatched: 11. CDR3 size: 15 residues. CDR1 and CDR2 (germline): MGHDK, SYGVNS. The CDR3 DNA sequence: TGTGCCAGCAGTGACCTACAGGGGACCGGTACCGAGCAGTACTTC. Translated: CASSDLQGTGTEQYF.

Remarks on this clone: At one of its ends the junction is not consistent with the germline gene, which may arise from a read error. V and J are TRBV7-7 and TRBJ2-2, with 9 positions matching TRBD2. CDR1 is SSHAT, CDR2 FNYEAQ, per germline (reference sequence). The CDR3 runs 15 residues. CDR3 nucleotides: TGTGCTAGCAGTTTAGCTAGCGGGGAGACCGGGGAGCTGTTTTTT. Encoded protein: CASSLASGETGELFF.

V and J are TRBV11-2 and TRBJ2-3; D remains unclear. Trimming removed 1 base from V and 2 bases from J, with 10 bases in between. CDR3 length: 15 amino acids. The germline gives CDR1 SGHAT, CDR2 FQNNGV. CDR3 residues: CASSLAAYYTDTQYF. CDR3 DNA sequence: TGTGCCAGCAGCTTAGCGGCCTACTACACAGATACGCAGTATTTT.

This rearrangement joins TRBV7-9 to TRBJ2-5, with D tentatively TRBD1 (6 bases). The germline V and J ends were trimmed by 5 bases and 4 bases, with 20 bases remaining between them. This CDR3 has 16 residues. Germline CDR1 is SEHNR and CDR2 is FQNEAQ (reference sequence). The chain's CDR3 is CASSPYRERGRETQYF. CDR3 sequence (DNA): TGTGCCAGCAGCCCGTACAGGGAAAGGGGAAGAGAGACCCAGTACTTC.

The gene calls are TRBV18 and TRBJ2-1; 9 bases are a match to TRBD2. Germline CDR1 reads KGHSH; CDR2 reads LQKENI. The CDR3 covers 16 residues. J was trimmed by 9 bases and V by 2 bases; bases with no gene match: 11. CDR3 protein: CASSPSRLAGVGEQFF. In DNA form, the CDR3 reads TGTGCCAGCTCACCAAGTAGATTAGCGGGGGTTGGTGAGCAGTTCTTC.

The chain has TRBV11-2 and TRBJ2-3; TRBD1 aligns across 7 bases. The germline CDR1 and CDR2 sequences are SGHAT and FQNNGV. V shed 5 bases and J 2 bases; nucleotides not matched to a gene: 7. The CDR3 is made up of 15 amino acids. The CDR3 region is CASSTRQGFTDTQYF. The CDR3 region has the DNA TGTGCCAGCAGCACCAGACAGGGCTTCACAGATACGCAGTATTTT.

The chain uses TRBV19 and TRBJ2-2; unclear D gene. The CDR3 covers 11 residues. CDR1 and CDR2 from the germline V gene are LNHDA and SQIVND (reference sequence). The V and J ends lost 5 bases and 7 bases respectively, with 5 bases between them. CDR3 bases: TGTGCCAGTAGTGAGTTCGGGGAGCTGTTTTTT. This sequence encodes CASSEFGELFF.

J is TRBJ1-2 and V is TRBV7-8; perhaps TRBD1 as D (5 bases). Deletions cut 4 bases from V and 3 bases from J, with 12 bases between. The germline CDR1 and CDR2 sequences are SGHVS and FQNEAQ. This CDR3 has 14 residues. DNA for the CDR3: TGTGCCAGCAGCTCCAAGACAGCTGACTATGGCTACACCTTC. It is translated as CASSSKTADYGYTF. The entire variable domain, with the rest obtained from reference TRBV7-8 and TRBJ1-2, is as follows: GAGVSQSPRYKVAKRGQDVALRCDPISGHVSLFWYQQALGQGPEFLTYFQNEAQLDKSGLPSDRFFAERPEGSVSTLKIQRTQQEDSAVYLCASSSKTADYGYTFGSGTRLTVV.

The chain uses TRBV6-6 and TRBJ2-7; TRBD1 might be the D (5 bases). The V gene lost 5 bases and the J gene lost 3 bases, with 11 bases spanning the gap. This CDR3 spans 13 amino acids. CDR1 is MNHNY, CDR2 SVGAGI, per germline (reference sequence). This chain's CDR3 is CASSQNQGYEQYF. As DNA, the CDR3 is TGTGCCAGCAGTCAAAACCAGGGCTACGAGCAGTACTTC.

The V call is TRBV5-4, the J call TRBJ2-1, with D possibly matching TRBD1 (6 bases). The CDR3 runs to 16 residues. The V end lost 0 bases, the J end lost 6 bases, and 16 bases lay between the germline ends. Germline CDR1 reads SGHNT; CDR2 reads YYREEE (reference sequence). DNA for the CDR3: TGTGCCAGCAGCTTGGCCCTTTCAGGGGAGCGCAATGAGCAGTTCTTC. This gives the protein CASSLALSGERNEQFF.

The chain employs TRBV19 and TRBJ1-1, with a tentative D call TRBD1 (6 bases). CDR1 and CDR2 from the germline V gene are LNHDA and SQIVND (reference sequence). The germline V and J ends were trimmed by 3 bases and 3 bases, with 14 bases remaining between them. There are 15 residues in the CDR3. CDR3: CASSISTGIHTEAFF. The CDR3 DNA follows: TGTGCCAGTAGTATCTCTACAGGGATTCACACTGAAGCTTTCTTT. The complete variable domain, with remaining parts taken from reference TRBV19 and TRBJ1-1, reads DGGITQSPKYLFRKEGQNVTLSCEQNLNHDAMYWYRQDPGQGLRLIYYSQIVNDFQKGDIAEGYSVSREKKESFPLTVTSAQKNPTAFYLCASSISTGIHTEAFFGQGTRLTVV.

This clone was recorded once. J is TRBJ1-1 and V is TRBV19, with no clear D. Per the germline V gene, CDR1 is LNHDA and CDR2 is SQIVND (reference sequence). This CDR3 is 15 amino acids long. Trimming left V 2 bases short and J 2 bases short, with 12 bases between. This CDR3 reads CASSILAQTNTEAFF. As DNA, the CDR3 is TGTGCCAGTAGTATATTGGCCCAGACAAACACTGAAGCTTTCTTT.

The gene calls are TRBV7-6 and TRBJ2-7, with 8 bases that match TRBD2. The CDR3 has 17 amino acids. Germline-derived CDR1 and CDR2 are SGHVS and FNYEAQ. The junction had 10 bases not matched to a gene; V was cut back by 3 bases and J by 0 bases. Here the CDR3 reads CASSFSGRGGPSYEQYF. The CDR3 nucleotides read TGTGCCAGCAGCTTCTCCGGCCGGGGGGGCCCCTCCTACGAGCAGTACTTC.

V and J are TRBV30 and TRBJ1-5; D uncertain. Germline CDR1 GTSNPN, CDR2 SVGIG (reference sequence). Between the trimmed V and J ends, which lost 0 bases and 3 bases, there was a span of 9 bases. This CDR3 has 14 amino acids. The CDR3 loop reads CAWSVLTVNQPQHF. CDR3 DNA sequence: TGTGCCTGGAGTGTATTAACAGTCAATCAGCCCCAGCATTTT.

The rearrangement links TRBV15 to TRBJ1-1, with 9 bases identical to TRBD1. The CDR3 is 15 residues long. CDR1 and CDR2 (germline): LNHNV, YYDKDF (reference sequence). V trimming: 2 bases; J trimming: 4 bases; junction bases outside the gene matches: 5. The CDR3 here is CATSRKTGGLTEAFF. The CDR3 DNA follows: TGTGCCACCAGCAGAAAAACAGGGGGCCTCACTGAAGCTTTCTTT.

This chain connects TRBV11-2 to TRBJ2-3; no firm D call. Germline CDR1 is SGHAT and CDR2 is FQNNGV. The CDR3 is 14 residues long. V was shortened by 1 base and J by 0 bases, with 5 bases between the two germline ends. The chain's CDR3 is CASSLVVSTDTQYF. CDR3 nucleotide sequence: TGTGCCAGCAGCTTAGTCGTAAGCACAGATACGCAGTATTTT.

The gene calls are TRBV19 and TRBJ1-1; a possible D gene is TRBD1 (5 bases). Trimming took 1 base from V and 5 from J, leaving 5 bases between them. Looked up from germline, CDR1 is LNHDA and CDR2 is SQIVND (reference sequence). This CDR3 spans 12 amino acids. This CDR3 reads CASSIAGTEAFF. The CDR3 DNA reads as TGTGCCAGTAGTATAGCAGGGACTGAAGCTTTCTTT.

The V and J genes are TRBV5-1 and TRBJ2-1; 10 bases line up with TRBD2. The CDR3 runs to 18 residues. Germline assignment: CDR1 SGHRS and CDR2 YFSETQ. V shed 0 bases and J 0 bases; nucleotides not matched to a gene: 6. CDR3 sequence: CASSLASGGPISYNEQFF. CDR3 DNA: TGCGCCAGCAGCTTGGCTAGCGGGGGCCCTATCTCCTACAATGAGCAGTTCTTC. The full variable domain, with the rest looked up from reference TRBV5-1 and TRBJ2-1, is KAGVTQTPRYLIKTRGQQVTLSCSPISGHRSVSWYQQTPGQGLQFLFEYFSETQRNKGNFPGRFSGRQFSNSRSEMNVSTLELGDSALYLCASSLASGGPISYNEQFFGPGTRLTVL.